This T cell receptor (beta chain) was sequenced in a study of CD8 T cells in ankylosing spondylitis. V gave up 4 bases and J gave up 2 bases, with 17 bases separating them. The CDR3 extends over 16 amino acids. Germline V gene lookup returns CDR1 LGHDT and CDR2 YNNKEL (reference sequence). TCRdb processed the 5' RACE reads anew with MiXCR; each CDR3 protein has one entry. The sample lists about 360,000 distinct CDR3 sequences, around 20% occurring once. Findings of the study overall: Significantly higher representation of disease-linked clones was reported for matched ankylosing spondylitis synovial fluid.

Points on this clonotype: Its antigen is as yet unknown.

Sequencing was carried out using blood, either unsorted or a sorted T cell fraction (not recorded which). The receptor was isolated from a male donor with ankylosing spondylitis or in good health (not recorded which). V gene TRBV3-1 combines with J gene TRBJ2-5; a weak D match, TRBD1 (6 bases). In nucleotides, the CDR3 is TGTGCCAGCAGCCCCCTGTGGGGGCCGGAACAAGAGACCCAGTACTTC. Protein sequence: CASSPLWGPEQETQYF.